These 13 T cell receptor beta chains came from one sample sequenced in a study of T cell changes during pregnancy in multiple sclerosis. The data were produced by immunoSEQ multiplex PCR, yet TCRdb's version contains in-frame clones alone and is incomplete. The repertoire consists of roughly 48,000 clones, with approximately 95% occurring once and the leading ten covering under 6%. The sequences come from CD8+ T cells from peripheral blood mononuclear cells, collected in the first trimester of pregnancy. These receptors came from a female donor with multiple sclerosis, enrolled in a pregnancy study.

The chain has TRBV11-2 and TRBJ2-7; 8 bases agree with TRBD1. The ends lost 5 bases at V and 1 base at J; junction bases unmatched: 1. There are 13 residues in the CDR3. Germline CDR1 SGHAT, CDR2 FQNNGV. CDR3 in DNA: TGTGCCAGCAGCCGGACAGGGTCCTACGAGCAGTACTTC. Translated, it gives CASSRTGSYEQYF.

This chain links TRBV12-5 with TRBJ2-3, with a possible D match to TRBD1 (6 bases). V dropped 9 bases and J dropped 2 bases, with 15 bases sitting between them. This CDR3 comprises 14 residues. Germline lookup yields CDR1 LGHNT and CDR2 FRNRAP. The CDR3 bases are TGTGCTAGCTCCCGACAGGCCGCCACAGATACGCAGTATTTT. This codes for CASSRQAATDTQYF.

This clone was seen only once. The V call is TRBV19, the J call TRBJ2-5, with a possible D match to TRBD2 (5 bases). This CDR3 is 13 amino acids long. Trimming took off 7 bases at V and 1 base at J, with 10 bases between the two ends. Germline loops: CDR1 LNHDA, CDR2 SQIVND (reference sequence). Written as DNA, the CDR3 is TGTGCCAGTAAAGCGGAGTCCCAAGAGACCCAGTACTTC. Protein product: CASKAESQETQYF. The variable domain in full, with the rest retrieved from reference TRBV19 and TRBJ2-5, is DGGITQSPKYLFRKEGQNVTLSCEQNLNHDAMYWYRQDPGQGLRLIYYSQIVNDFQKGDIAEGYSVSREKKESFPLTVTSAQKNPTAFYLCASKAESQETQYFGPGTRLLVL.

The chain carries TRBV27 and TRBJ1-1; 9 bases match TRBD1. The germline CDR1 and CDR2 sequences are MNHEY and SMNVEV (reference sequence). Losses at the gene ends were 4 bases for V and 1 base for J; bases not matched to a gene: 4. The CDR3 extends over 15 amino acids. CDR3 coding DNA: TGTGCCAGCAGTTCGGGACAGGGCGGGAACACTGAAGCTTTCTTT. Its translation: CASSSGQGGNTEAFF.

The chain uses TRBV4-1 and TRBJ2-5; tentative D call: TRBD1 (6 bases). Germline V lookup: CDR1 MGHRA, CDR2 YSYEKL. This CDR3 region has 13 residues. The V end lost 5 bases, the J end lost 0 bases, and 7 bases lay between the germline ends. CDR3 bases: TGCGCCAGCAGCACAGGGAACCAAGAGACCCAGTACTTC. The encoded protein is CASSTGNQETQYF.

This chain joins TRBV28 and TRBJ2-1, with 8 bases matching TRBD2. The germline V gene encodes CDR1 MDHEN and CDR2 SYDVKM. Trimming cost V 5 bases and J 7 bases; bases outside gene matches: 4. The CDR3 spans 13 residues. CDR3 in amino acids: CASSPGGGNEQFF. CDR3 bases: TGTGCCAGCAGTCCCGGCGGGGGGAATGAGCAGTTCTTC.

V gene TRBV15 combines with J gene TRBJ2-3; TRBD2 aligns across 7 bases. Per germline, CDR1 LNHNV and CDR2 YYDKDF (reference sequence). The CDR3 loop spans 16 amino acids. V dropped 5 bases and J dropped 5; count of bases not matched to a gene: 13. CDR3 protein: CATSPLVGEGQDTQYF. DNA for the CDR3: TGTGCCACCAGCCCTCTTGTGGGGGAGGGCCAAGATACGCAGTATTTT.

This chain's CDR3 is CASSYSDREGQETQYF. Here the CDR3 DNA reads TGTGCCAGCAGTTACTCGGACAGGGAGGGTCAAGAGACCCAGTACTTC. The chain recombines TRBV6-5 with TRBJ2-5; TRBD1 is a possible D gene (8 bases). CDR1 is MNHEY and CDR2 is SVGAGI in the germline V gene. V shed 0 bases and J shed 2 bases, with 13 bases lying between them. The CDR3 covers 16 residues.

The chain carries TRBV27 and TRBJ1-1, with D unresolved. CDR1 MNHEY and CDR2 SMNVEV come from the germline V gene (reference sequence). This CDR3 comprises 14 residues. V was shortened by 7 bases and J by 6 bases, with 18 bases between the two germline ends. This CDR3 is CASTLRGEASEAFF. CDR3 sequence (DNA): TGTGCCAGCACCCTCCGAGGCGAAGCTTCTGAAGCTTTCTTT.

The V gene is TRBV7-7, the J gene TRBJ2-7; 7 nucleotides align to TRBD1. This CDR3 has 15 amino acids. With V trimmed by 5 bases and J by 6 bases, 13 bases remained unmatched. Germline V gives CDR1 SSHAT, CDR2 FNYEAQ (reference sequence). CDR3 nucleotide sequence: TGTGCCAGCAGCATCTCCCGGGACAGTCATTCCGAGCAGTACTTC. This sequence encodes CASSISRDSHSEQYF.

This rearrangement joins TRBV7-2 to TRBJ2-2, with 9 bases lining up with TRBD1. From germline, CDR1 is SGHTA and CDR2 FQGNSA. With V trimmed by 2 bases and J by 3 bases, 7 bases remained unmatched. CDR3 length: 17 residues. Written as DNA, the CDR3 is TGTGCCAGCAGCTTAAATTCACAGGGGGCTCACACCGGGGAGCTGTTTTTT. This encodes CASSLNSQGAHTGELFF.

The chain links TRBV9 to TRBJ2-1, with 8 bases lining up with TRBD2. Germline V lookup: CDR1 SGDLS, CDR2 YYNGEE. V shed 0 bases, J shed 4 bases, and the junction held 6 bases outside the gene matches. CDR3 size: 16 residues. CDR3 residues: CASSVERLATYNEQFF. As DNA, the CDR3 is TGTGCCAGCAGCGTAGAGAGACTAGCGACATACAATGAGCAGTTCTTC.

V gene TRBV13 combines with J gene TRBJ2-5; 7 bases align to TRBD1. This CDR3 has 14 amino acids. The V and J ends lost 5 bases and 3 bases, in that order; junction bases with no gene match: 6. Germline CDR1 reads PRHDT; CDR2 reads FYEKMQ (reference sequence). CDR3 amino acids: CASSEQGNKETQYF. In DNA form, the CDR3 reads TGTGCCAGCAGCGAACAGGGGAATAAAGAGACCCAGTACTTC.